This TCR beta chain was sequenced for a study of blood T cell repertoires in COVID-19. Libraries were prepared by immunoSEQ multiplex PCR; TCRdb keeps only in-frame clonotypes and omits some of them. The data show approximately 160,000 clones, around 80% seen once. The specimen was PBMCs or T cells enriched from blood (not recorded which). The source is a woman aged 50 to 65 in a cohort exposed to, infected with or recovered from COVID-19 (not recorded which).

CDR3: CASSTNSLSGAGTRDTGELFF. DNA for the CDR3: TGTGCCAGCTCAACAAACTCTCTTTCGGGAGCCGGGACGCGGGACACCGGGGAGCTGTTTTTT. This sequence joins TRBV18 and TRBJ2-2; tentative D call: TRBD2 (6 bases). CDR1 KGHSH and CDR2 LQKENI come from the germline V gene. The CDR3 runs to 21 residues. The ends were cut back, 5 bases at V and 3 bases at J, with 31 bases in the middle.